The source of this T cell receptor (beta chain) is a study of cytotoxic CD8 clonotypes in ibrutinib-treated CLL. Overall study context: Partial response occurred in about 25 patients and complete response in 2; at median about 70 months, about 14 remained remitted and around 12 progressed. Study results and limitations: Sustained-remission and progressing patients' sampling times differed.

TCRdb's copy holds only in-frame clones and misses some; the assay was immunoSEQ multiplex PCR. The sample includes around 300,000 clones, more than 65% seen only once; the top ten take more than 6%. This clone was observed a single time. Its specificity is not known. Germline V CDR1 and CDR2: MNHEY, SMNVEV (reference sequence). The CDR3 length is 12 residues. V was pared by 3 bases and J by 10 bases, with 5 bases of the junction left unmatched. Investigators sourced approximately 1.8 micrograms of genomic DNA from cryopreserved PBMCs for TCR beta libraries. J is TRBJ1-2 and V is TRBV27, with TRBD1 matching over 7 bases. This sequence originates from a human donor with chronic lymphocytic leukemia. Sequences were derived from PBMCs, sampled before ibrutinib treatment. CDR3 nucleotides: TGTGCCAGCAGTTTCACAGGGGCGGACTACACCTTC. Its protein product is CASSFTGADYTF.